This record concerns one TCR beta chain sequence. TCRdb re-called the reads through MiXCR, storing one row per CDR3 protein. The sample records more than 500,000 distinct CDR3 sequences, about 15% being singletons. The entry originates in a study of T cell repertoires in cytomegalovirus infection. Sequencing input: CD8+ T cells from PBMCs. This clonotype originated in a human donor in good health (CMV status not recorded). Some clones in this sample may be carry-over from other donors' samples.

The CDR3 coding sequence is TGTGCCAGCAGCCAAGATCGAGGTGAGCAGTTCTTC. The encoded protein is CASSQDRGEQFF. The chain has TRBV3-1 and TRBJ2-1; no definite D call. Germline values: CDR1 LGHDT, CDR2 YNNKEL (reference sequence). This CDR3 spans 12 amino acids. The V gene lost 0 bases and the J gene lost 9 bases, with 6 bases spanning the gap.